The 6 T cell receptor beta chains below were found in one sample sequenced in a study of regulatory and conventional T cells in RAG deficiency. Genomic DNA came from blood conventional CD4+ T cells gated CD25-low CD127-high. This table comes from immunoSEQ multiplex PCR, and its TCRdb copy is limited to in-frame clones, with some not included. This table holds tens of thousands of clones, around 96% found once. These data were likewise used in another study, on regulatory T cells. From that report: The PCR used 52 TRBV and 13 TRBJ primers.

What was sequenced was CD25- CD4+ T cells sorted from blood. All receptors come from a human donor in good health.

The V and J genes are TRBV2 and TRBJ2-2, with D possibly TRBD2 on 6 matching bases. Trimming took off 7 bases at V and 4 bases at J, with 10 bases between the two ends. The CDR3 covers 13 residues. Germline CDR1 and CDR2: SNHLY and FYNNEI. The CDR3 is CASTGTPTGELFF. The CDR3 DNA reads as TGTGCCAGCACCGGGACTCCCACCGGGGAGCTGTTTTTT.

This clone was recorded only once. This chain joins TRBV30 and TRBJ1-3; D call uncertain. The CDR3 has 11 amino acids. Germline V gene lookup returns CDR1 GTSNPN and CDR2 SVGIG (reference sequence). V gave up 5 bases and J gave up 5 bases, with 7 bases separating them. CDR3 sequence reads: CAWAPRNTIYF. The CDR3 DNA reads as TGTGCCTGGGCCCCTAGAAACACCATATATTTT.

This chain joins TRBV14 and TRBJ1-1, with D possibly being TRBD1 (6 bases). Germline CDR1 is SGHDN and CDR2 is FVKESK. There are 12 residues in the CDR3. The V and J ends lost 0 bases and 11 bases respectively, with 10 bases between them. CDR3 nucleotide sequence: TGTGCCAGCAGCCAAGATTACAGGGACGCTTTCTTT. As protein: CASSQDYRDAFF.

The rearrangement uses TRBV6-4 and TRBJ1-1; unclear D gene. The V and J ends lost 4 bases and 3 bases respectively, with 9 bases between them. The CDR3 contains 13 residues. Looked up from germline, CDR1 is MRHNA and CDR2 is SNTAGT. CDR3 loop: CASSVEGDTEAFF. DNA of the CDR3: TGTGCCAGCAGTGTCGAGGGAGACACTGAAGCTTTCTTT.

The chain joins TRBV7-3 to TRBJ2-5; 7 bases are a match to TRBD2. There are 14 residues in the CDR3. V lost 3 bases to trimming and J lost 5 bases; unmatched junction nucleotides: 6. From germline, CDR1 is SGHTA and CDR2 FQGTGA. Written as DNA, the CDR3 is TGTGCCAGCAGCTTTTCATCCGGGGGGGAGACCCAGTACTTC. Its translation: CASSFSSGGETQYF.

The chain uses TRBV5-1 and TRBJ2-5, with 13 bases matching TRBD2. The CDR3 contains 18 residues. With V trimmed by 4 bases and J by 4 bases, 13 bases remained unmatched. Germline loops: CDR1 SGHRS, CDR2 YFSETQ. The CDR3 DNA is TGCGCCAGCAGCCAGGGGACTAGCGGGAATAAGATGGTAGAGACCCAGTACTTC. Amino acid sequence: CASSQGTSGNKMVETQYF.